These 25 T cell receptor beta chains came from one sample sequenced in a study of blood T cell repertoires in COVID-19. Profiling relied on immunoSEQ multiplex PCR, and the TCRdb table lists in-frame clones only, not all of them. The data hold almost 50,000 clones, with 84% observed a single time. The specimen sequenced was peripheral blood. The receptors were sampled from a man aged 45-65 years with acute or convalescent COVID-19.

This chain uses TRBV27 with TRBJ2-2; TRBD1 aligns across 10 bases. CDR3 length: 15 amino acids. CDR1 MNHEY and CDR2 SMNVEV come from the germline V gene (reference sequence). Germline trimming cut 6 bases from V and 6 bases from J; bases unmatched to any gene: 7. The CDR3 sequence: CASRKEDRGAGELFF. The CDR3 DNA sequence: TGTGCCAGCAGAAAGGAGGACAGGGGGGCCGGGGAGCTGTTTTTT.

The chain uses TRBV10-2 and TRBJ1-2; possibly TRBD1 for D (6 bases). CDR1 and CDR2 from the germline V gene are WSHSY and SAAADI. With 3 bases removed from V and 2 bases from J, the gap between germline ends came to 7 bases. CDR3 length: 13 residues. CDR3 DNA: TGCGCCAGCAGTGAAACAGGGAACTATGGCTACACCTTC. Translated, it gives CASSETGNYGYTF.

This chain joins TRBV28 and TRBJ2-3, with TRBD1 matching over 7 bases. V was pared by 3 bases and J by 2 bases, with 8 bases of the junction left unmatched. Germline lookup yields CDR1 MDHEN and CDR2 SYDVKM. There are 16 residues in the CDR3. The CDR3 nucleotides read TGTGCCAGCAGTTTCGACAGGGCCCACTCCACAGATACGCAGTATTTT. Protein: CASSFDRAHSTDTQYF.

The rearrangement uses TRBV20-1 and TRBJ1-5; a possible D gene is TRBD1 (5 bases). V was pared by 3 bases and J by 1 base, with 19 bases between. The CDR3 is 17 amino acids. Germline V lookup: CDR1 DFQATT, CDR2 SNEGSKA (reference sequence). CDR3 sequence (DNA): TGCAGTGCTAGTAGGACCACGGGACTCATAAGCAATCAGCCCCAGCATTTT. It yields the protein CSASRTTGLISNQPQHF.

The chain uses TRBV30 and TRBJ1-4, with a tentative D call TRBD1 (5 bases). V dropped 0 bases and J dropped 8 bases, with 19 bases sitting between them. CDR1 GTSNPN and CDR2 SVGIG come from the germline V gene (reference sequence). The CDR3 is 16 residues long. In DNA form, the CDR3 reads TGTGCCTGGAGTGTACTACAGGCTAGGAACCGGGAAAAACTGTTTTTT. Its protein product is CAWSVLQARNREKLFF.

The chain combines TRBV10-1 with TRBJ2-2; TRBD2 might be the D (7 bases). V dropped 6 bases and J dropped 6 bases, with 29 bases sitting between them. Germline V gives CDR1 WNHNN, CDR2 SYGVQD (reference sequence). The CDR3 runs 19 residues. DNA for the CDR3: TGCGCCAGCAGCCCTTTGGGGGCTAGCGGCCTTGAAGGGCCCGGGGAGCTGTTTTTT. This codes for CASSPLGASGLEGPGELFF.

V usage is TRBV5-1 and J usage is TRBJ2-2; TRBD1 matches 7 bases. J lost 7 bases, V lost 1 base, and 7 bases had no gene match. This CDR3 comprises 15 residues. The V gene's germline CDR1 is SGHRS and CDR2 YFSETQ. CDR3 DNA: TGCGCCAGCAGCTTGACACAGGGGTCCGGCGGGGAGCTGTTTTTT. The encoded protein is CASSLTQGSGGELFF.

The chain employs TRBV9 and TRBJ2-3; 7 bases are a match to TRBD2. V shed 4 bases and J 3 bases; nucleotides not matched to a gene: 5. Per the germline V gene, CDR1 is SGDLS and CDR2 is YYNGEE. The CDR3 extends over 14 amino acids. The CDR3 nucleotides read TGTGCCAGCAGCTCCCGGACTAGGACAGATACGCAGTATTTT. This translates into CASSSRTRTDTQYF.

This chain uses TRBV18 with TRBJ1-1; possible D gene TRBD1, 5 bases. This CDR3 contains 15 residues. CDR1 and CDR2 from the germline V gene are KGHSH and LQKENI. V shed 1 base and J shed 0 bases, with 9 bases lying between them. In DNA, the CDR3 is TGTGCCAGCTCACCACAGGAGACAGTGAACACTGAAGCTTTCTTT. Translation gives CASSPQETVNTEAFF.

The V call is TRBV4-3, the J call TRBJ1-5; no reliable D call. Trimming removed 0 bases at V and 6 bases at J, with 15 bases between. Germline lookup yields CDR1 LGHNA and CDR2 YSLEER. There are 16 residues in the CDR3. The CDR3 sequence is CASSQDVAGIGQPQHF. The CDR3, as DNA: TGCGCCAGCAGCCAAGATGTGGCGGGGATAGGTCAGCCCCAGCATTTT.

This chain uses TRBV7-6 with TRBJ2-1, with 7 bases fitting TRBD1. Per germline, CDR1 SGHVS and CDR2 FNYEAQ. The CDR3 loop spans 15 amino acids. Trimming at V came to 5 bases and at J to 0 bases, leaving 4 bases not matched to a gene. The DNA of the CDR3 is TGTGCCAGCAGCCAGCACAGGGGCTCCTACAATGAGCAGTTCTTC. This sequence encodes CASSQHRGSYNEQFF.

The genes are TRBV6-2 or TRBV6-3 and TRBJ2-7; a possible D gene is TRBD1 (6 bases). The V end lost 2 bases, the J end lost 1 base, and 6 bases lay between the germline ends. Germline V lookup: CDR1 MNHEY, CDR2 SVGEGT. The CDR3 totals 13 residues. This chain's CDR3 is CASSYGQSYEQYF. DNA for the CDR3: TGTGCCAGCAGTTACGGACAGTCCTACGAGCAGTACTTC.

Only a few counts were recorded for this clone. V is TRBV19 and J is TRBJ1-1; 7 bases align to TRBD1. The CDR3 sequence is 15 residues long. V was clipped by 10 bases and J by 0 bases; unmatched bases: 11. Germline values: CDR1 LNHDA, CDR2 SQIVND (reference sequence). The CDR3 nucleotides read TGTGCCACTATGGGACAGCAATACATGAACACTGAAGCTTTCTTT. Residues: CATMGQQYMNTEAFF.

This sequence joins TRBV28 and TRBJ1-1; D is ambiguous. The CDR3 sequence is 13 residues long. Germline V lookup: CDR1 MDHEN, CDR2 SYDVKM. Deletions cut 6 bases from V and 1 base from J, with 9 bases between. CDR3 residues: CASSSGGNTEAFF. CDR3 sequence (DNA): TGTGCCAGCAGCTCAGGTGGGAACACTGAAGCTTTCTTT.

J is TRBJ1-5 and V is TRBV5-8, with D unresolved. The germline V gene has CDR1 SGHTS and CDR2 YDEGEE. Trimming stripped 5 bases from V and 0 bases from J, with 9 bases between. The CDR3 has 14 amino acids. The CDR3 spells CASRADYSNQPQHF. For the CDR3, the DNA is TGTGCCAGCAGGGCGGATTATAGCAATCAGCCCCAGCATTTT.

With respect to this clone: In the same sample, other DNA sequences code for this CDR3. The gene calls are TRBV6-2 or TRBV6-3 and TRBJ1-2; D remains ambiguous. Germline V gene sequence: CDR1 MNHEY, CDR2 SVGEGT. V lost 2 bases and J 4 bases, leaving 8 bases between the germline ends. The CDR3 is 13 amino acids. CDR3: CASSYRDSYGYTF. The CDR3 DNA follows: TGTGCCAGCAGTTACCGCGACTCCTATGGCTACACCTTC.

About this clone: At the DNA level, this CDR3 is encoded by other sequences in the same sample as well. This chain uses TRBV30 with TRBJ1-2; 7 bases align to TRBD1. CDR3 length: 12 amino acids. Germline trimming cut 1 base from V and 5 bases from J; bases unmatched to any gene: 1. The germline V gene encodes CDR1 GTSNPN and CDR2 SVGIG (reference sequence). CDR3 protein: CAWSGQGYGYTF. In nucleotides, the CDR3 is TGTGCCTGGAGTGGACAGGGATATGGCTACACCTTC.

V usage is TRBV15 and J usage is TRBJ1-5, with 7 bases identical to TRBD1. V lost 3 bases to trimming and J lost 1 base; unmatched junction nucleotides: 9. This CDR3 has 17 amino acids. Germline CDR1 LNHNV, CDR2 YYDKDF (reference sequence). DNA of the CDR3: TGTGCCACCAGCAGGTACCTCGGACAGGTGAGCAATCAGCCCCAGCATTTT. This encodes CATSRYLGQVSNQPQHF.

The chain uses TRBV5-1 and TRBJ2-3; 10 bases match TRBD2. J lost 0 bases, V lost 4 bases, and 5 bases had no gene match. Germline CDR1 and CDR2: SGHRS and YFSETQ. The CDR3 loop spans 16 amino acids. CDR3 in amino acids: CASSKGTSVSTDTQYF. DNA for the CDR3: TGCGCCAGCAGCAAGGGGACTAGCGTGAGCACAGATACGCAGTATTTT.

The genes are TRBV5-1 and TRBJ1-6, with TRBD1 matching 7 bases. The germline gives CDR1 SGHRS, CDR2 YFSETQ. The CDR3 consists of 15 residues. Trimming took 4 bases from V and 5 from J; bases not matched to a gene: 6. In DNA form, the CDR3 reads TGCGCCAGCAGCCGCTGGACAGGAGATAATTCACCCCTCCACTTT. Translating it yields CASSRWTGDNSPLHF.

The rearrangement uses TRBV6-5 and TRBJ2-5; 8 positions match TRBD2. From germline, CDR1 is MNHEY and CDR2 SVGAGI. V lost 6 bases to trimming and J lost 5 bases; unmatched junction nucleotides: 11. This CDR3 spans 15 amino acids. CDR3 sequence reads: CASSPTSGRGETQYF. CDR3 sequence (DNA): TGTGCCAGCAGCCCCACTAGCGGACGGGGGGAGACCCAGTACTTC.

This chain links TRBV5-4 with TRBJ2-7; 14 nucleotides agree with TRBD2. Germline CDR1 SGHNT, CDR2 YYREEE (reference sequence). The CDR3 sequence is 15 residues long. J gave up 7 bases and V 5 bases, and 8 bases lay outside the gene matches. This chain's CDR3 is CASSSGLAGGGEQYF. The DNA for the CDR3 is TGTGCCAGCAGTTCCGGACTAGCGGGAGGAGGAGAGCAGTACTTC.

The chain employs TRBV5-4 and TRBJ2-2; D is uncertain. The V gene's germline CDR1 is SGHNT and CDR2 YYREEE (reference sequence). The CDR3 is 14 residues long. Trimming took 3 bases from V and 3 from J, leaving 9 bases between them. The CDR3 nucleotides read TGTGCCAGCAGCTCCCCCGGAGACACCGGGGAGCTGTTTTTT. It is translated as CASSSPGDTGELFF.

J is TRBJ1-5 and V is TRBV28; the D is unclear. CDR3 length: 16 residues. Germline V gene lookup returns CDR1 MDHEN and CDR2 SYDVKM. V was clipped by 0 bases and J by 0 bases, with 9 bases between them. CDR3 region: CASSLWSTYSNQPQHF. The CDR3 DNA sequence: TGTGCCAGCAGTTTATGGAGCACCTATAGCAATCAGCCCCAGCATTTT.

The chain combines TRBV7-2 with TRBJ1-5, with 12 positions matching TRBD1. V shed 4 bases, J shed 7 bases, and the junction held 5 bases outside the gene matches. This CDR3 region has 15 residues. The V gene's germline CDR1 is SGHTA and CDR2 FQGNSA. The CDR3 sequence: CASSSGQGAGQPQHF. DNA of the CDR3: TGTGCCAGCAGCTCGGGACAGGGGGCGGGCCAGCCCCAGCATTTT.